These 28 T cell receptor beta chains were all obtained from the same sample, sequenced in a study of cytomegalovirus exposure and HLA in healthy donors. 60 Vbeta and 13 Jbeta primers were used in PCR. The method was immunoSEQ multiplex PCR; TCRdb's version includes in-frame clones alone and lacks a portion of them. The sample has roughly 73,000 clones, and its top ten clones hold 7.5%. Material: PBMCs. These receptors came from a female donor in good health and CMV-seropositive.

The chain couples TRBV28 to TRBJ2-1; 11 bases are a match to TRBD1. J lost 10 bases, V lost 5 bases, and 16 bases had no gene match. CDR1 is MDHEN, CDR2 SYDVKM, per germline. The CDR3 is 17 residues long. Here the CDR3 DNA reads TGTGCCAGCAGTCCCCTTTTCCCTCCGGGACAGGGGGGGGAGCAGTTCTTC. This codes for CASSPLFPPGQGGEQFF. The complete variable domain, with remaining parts taken from reference TRBV28 and TRBJ2-1, reads DVKVTQSSRYLVKRTGEKVFLECVQDMDHENMFWYRQDPGLGLRLIYFSYDVKMKEKGDIPEGYSVSREKKERFSLILESASTNQTSMYLCASSPLFPPGQGGEQFFGPGTRLTVL.

The chain joins TRBV5-1 to TRBJ1-1; D is perhaps TRBD1 (5 bases). Germline V lookup: CDR1 SGHRS, CDR2 YFSETQ. The CDR3 has 13 amino acids. Trimming pared 2 bases from V and 1 base from J, leaving 6 bases between. The CDR3 protein is CASSFGANTEAFF. For the CDR3, the DNA is TGCGCCAGCAGCTTTGGGGCGAACACTGAAGCTTTCTTT.

The CDR3 DNA is TGTGCCAGCAGCCCCTATGGGGGGGGAGTTTACAATGAGCAGTTCTTC. Translated: CASSPYGGGVYNEQFF. V is TRBV9 and J is TRBJ2-1; 7 bases are a match to TRBD2. The CDR3 consists of 16 residues. CDR1 and CDR2 (germline): SGDLS, YYNGEE. The trim removed 4 bases at V and 4 bases at J, leaving 11 bases unmatched.

The chain is built from TRBV13 and TRBJ2-3, with D hard to call. The CDR3 is made up of 13 amino acids. Per the germline V gene, CDR1 is PRHDT and CDR2 is FYEKMQ (reference sequence). Trimming stripped 6 bases from V and 4 bases from J, with 11 bases between. CDR3 nucleotides: TGTGCCAGCAGGCCTCCGAGTTCAGATACGCAGTATTTT. This codes for CASRPPSSDTQYF.

The J gene is TRBJ2-5, the V gene TRBV4-3; 11 nucleotides align to TRBD2. There are 18 residues in the CDR3. CDR1 is LGHNA, CDR2 YSLEER, per germline. Unmatched junction bases numbered 12, after V lost 4 bases and J lost 2 bases. The CDR3 loop reads CASSPATSGSPRQETQYF. Written as DNA, the CDR3 is TGCGCCAGCAGCCCCGCTACTAGCGGGAGTCCCCGACAAGAGACCCAGTACTTC.

The J gene is TRBJ2-6, the V gene TRBV19; no firm D call. Germline lookup yields CDR1 LNHDA and CDR2 SQIVND (reference sequence). This CDR3 comprises 16 residues. With 3 bases removed from V and 1 base from J, the gap between germline ends came to 10 bases. The CDR3: CASSIAVASGANVLTF. The CDR3 nucleotides are TGTGCCAGTAGTATCGCAGTCGCATCTGGGGCCAACGTCCTGACTTTC.

Details on this clone: The junction departs from the called germline gene at one end, perhaps through a read error. The V call is TRBV28, the J call TRBJ2-3; 7 bases align to TRBD2. The germline gives CDR1 MDHEN, CDR2 SYDVKM. The CDR3 contains 15 residues. The CDR3 DNA follows: TGTGCTAGCATGGCTTGGCTAGCGGTCACAGATACGCAGTATTTT. Its translation: CASMAWLAVTDTQYF. Variable domain in full (rest from reference TRBV28 and TRBJ2-3): DVKVTQSSRYLVKRTGEKVFLECVQDMDHENMFWYRQDPGLGLRLIYFSYDVKMKEKGDIPEGYSVSREKKERFSLILESASTNQTSMYLCASMAWLAVTDTQYFGPGTRLTVL.

This chain joins TRBV20-1 and TRBJ1-2; D call uncertain. Germline V gene data show CDR1 as DFQATT and CDR2 as SNEGSKA (reference sequence). The CDR3 runs to 11 residues. Trimming cost V 2 bases and J 4 bases, with 5 bases left between them. Here the CDR3 DNA reads TGCAGTGCTAGACGCAGCTATGGCTACACCTTC. This encodes CSARRSYGYTF.

The chain links TRBV5-1 to TRBJ2-2, with 9 bases matching TRBD1. The CDR3 loop spans 14 amino acids. Germline loops: CDR1 SGHRS, CDR2 YFSETQ. V gave up 5 bases and J gave up 3 bases; unmatched junction bases: 2. CDR3 amino acids: CASRQGADTGELFF. CDR3 DNA: TGCGCCAGCAGACAGGGGGCGGACACCGGGGAGCTGTTTTTT. The full variable domain, its missing parts supplied by reference TRBV5-1 and TRBJ2-2, is KAGVTQTPRYLIKTRGQQVTLSCSPISGHRSVSWYQQTPGQGLQFLFEYFSETQRNKGNFPGRFSGRQFSNSRSEMNVSTLELGDSALYLCASRQGADTGELFFGEGSRLTVL.

This chain links TRBV2 with TRBJ1-2, with 7 bases matching TRBD1. With V trimmed by 6 bases and J by 1 base, 5 bases remained unmatched. The CDR3 loop spans 14 amino acids. Germline V gives CDR1 SNHLY, CDR2 FYNNEI. Written as DNA, the CDR3 is TGTGCCAGCAGGAGACAGGGTCTTAACTATGGCTACACCTTC. Its protein product is CASRRQGLNYGYTF.

This chain connects TRBV9 to TRBJ2-3; 8 bases agree with TRBD2. CDR3 size: 15 residues. Germline CDR1 SGDLS, CDR2 YYNGEE. J was trimmed by 3 bases and V by 0 bases; bases with no gene match: 3. CDR3 loop: CASSVVGGVTDTQYF. As DNA, the CDR3 is TGTGCCAGCAGCGTAGTCGGGGGGGTAACAGATACGCAGTATTTT. Filled out from reference TRBV9 and TRBJ2-3, the complete variable domain reads DSGVTQTPKHLITATGQRVTLRCSPRSGDLSVYWYQQSLDQGLQFLIQYYNGEERAKGNILERFSAQQFPDLHSELNLSSLELGDSALYFCASSVVGGVTDTQYFGPGTRLTVL.

The V and J genes are TRBV29-1 and TRBJ1-2; D gene unclear. The V and J ends lost 6 bases and 8 bases respectively, with 7 bases between them. The CDR3 runs to 9 residues. From germline, CDR1 is SQVTM and CDR2 ANQGSEA. This CDR3 is CSVGGGYTF. The CDR3 DNA follows: TGCAGCGTGGGAGGGGGCTACACCTTC.

The rearrangement links TRBV28 to TRBJ2-7; D is uncertain. The CDR3 runs to 12 residues. Deletions cut 3 bases from V and 5 bases from J, with 8 bases between. The germline V gene encodes CDR1 MDHEN and CDR2 SYDVKM. In nucleotides, the CDR3 is TGTGCCAGCAGTTTCTCCTACGACGAGCAGTACTTC. It translates to CASSFSYDEQYF.

The rearrangement joins TRBV5-8 to TRBJ1-2, with D possibly TRBD1 on 6 matching bases. This CDR3 is 16 amino acids long. Germline CDR1 SGHTS, CDR2 YDEGEE. V lost 1 base and J lost 8, with 21 bases in between. In DNA, the CDR3 is TGTGCCAGCAGCTTGATCTCAGGGGTCAGGGGTGGAGGCTACACCTTC. As protein: CASSLISGVRGGGYTF. The whole variable domain, filled in from reference TRBV5-8 and TRBJ1-2, reads EAGVTQSPTHLIKTRGQQATLRCSPISGHTSVYWYQQALGLGLQFLLWYDEGEERNRGNFPPRFSGRQFPNYSSELNVNALELEDSALYLCASSLISGVRGGGYTFGSGTRLTVV.

In regard to this clone: This specimen includes other DNA sequences encoding the same CDR3. V gene TRBV27 combines with J gene TRBJ2-2; tentatively, D is TRBD1 (6 bases). In germline, CDR1 is MNHEY, CDR2 SMNVEV (reference sequence). V was cut by 5 bases and J by 3 bases, with 19 bases left in between. The CDR3 runs to 17 residues. This chain's CDR3 is CASSPTYRVPHTGELFF. The CDR3 nucleotides read TGTGCCAGCAGTCCCACCTACAGGGTCCCTCACACCGGGGAGCTGTTTTTT.

This chain links TRBV19 with TRBJ1-2; no definite D call. V lost 6 bases and J 6 bases, leaving 11 bases between the germline ends. CDR3 size: 12 residues. In germline, CDR1 is LNHDA, CDR2 SQIVND (reference sequence). CDR3 in DNA: TGTGCCAGTAGATCCCTAACTCATGGCTACACCTTC. Translation gives CASRSLTHGYTF.

The rearrangement links TRBV14 to TRBJ1-2; D gene ambiguous. Trimming took off 0 bases at V and 8 bases at J, with 10 bases between the two ends. This CDR3 has 13 amino acids. In germline, CDR1 is SGHDN, CDR2 FVKESK. CDR3 bases: TGTGCCAGCAGCCAAGATTGGAAGGAGGGCTACACCTTC. Protein product: CASSQDWKEGYTF.

CDR3 amino acids: CASSGGLAGDYNEQFF. CDR3 DNA sequence: TGTGCCAGCAGCGGCGGACTAGCGGGAGACTACAATGAGCAGTTCTTC. This sequence joins TRBV5-4 and TRBJ2-1; 13 nucleotides line up with TRBD2. The junction had 4 bases not matched to a gene; V was cut back by 4 bases and J by 3 bases. Germline V gene sequence: CDR1 SGHNT, CDR2 YYREEE (reference sequence). The CDR3 runs to 16 residues.

The V and J genes are TRBV6-5 and TRBJ1-1; D gene ambiguous. Germline values: CDR1 MNHEY, CDR2 SVGAGI. There are 13 residues in the CDR3. The V end was cut by 3 bases, the J end by 0 bases, with 5 bases between. The CDR3 loop reads CASSYSVNTEAFF. The CDR3, as DNA: TGTGCCAGCAGTTATTCTGTGAACACTGAAGCTTTCTTT.

The chain carries TRBV7-9 and TRBJ2-1; TRBD1 agrees at 10 bases. The CDR3 is 16 amino acids. The J segment lost 8 bases and the V segment lost 4 bases, leaving 11 bases of the junction unmatched. Germline V gene lookup returns CDR1 SEHNR and CDR2 FQNEAQ (reference sequence). The CDR3 is CASSSRDRGRQDEQFF. In nucleotides, the CDR3 is TGTGCCAGCAGCTCTAGGGACAGGGGACGTCAGGATGAGCAGTTCTTC.

The chain recombines TRBV5-6 with TRBJ1-2, with D possibly matching TRBD1 (5 bases). Germline V gene sequence: CDR1 SGHDT, CDR2 YYEEEE. The V gene lost 0 bases and the J gene lost 3 bases, with 9 bases spanning the gap. The CDR3 loop spans 14 amino acids. The CDR3 region has the DNA TGTGCCAGCAGCTTGGTACAGGTCTACTATGGCTACACCTTC. Translation gives CASSLVQVYYGYTF. The full variable domain, its missing parts supplied by reference TRBV5-6 and TRBJ1-2, is DAGVTQSPTHLIKTRGQQVTLRCSPKSGHDTVSWYQQALGQGPQFIFQYYEEEERQRGNFPDRFSGHQFPNYSSELNVNALLLGDSALYLCASSLVQVYYGYTFGSGTRLTVV.

The rearrangement uses TRBV4-2 and TRBJ2-3; 13 nucleotides align to TRBD2. CDR1 is LGHNA and CDR2 is YNFKEQ in the germline V gene. The CDR3 spans 21 residues. J was trimmed by 4 bases and V by 2 bases; bases with no gene match: 18. CDR3 loop: CASSQTSGLAGVLGLADTQYF. CDR3 coding DNA: TGTGCCAGCAGCCAAACCTCCGGACTAGCGGGAGTCCTAGGGCTCGCAGATACGCAGTATTTT.

V is TRBV4-2 and J is TRBJ2-5, with TRBD2 matching over 8 bases. Germline assignment: CDR1 LGHNA and CDR2 YNFKEQ. The CDR3 totals 18 residues. V lost 0 bases, J lost 3 bases, and 12 bases stayed unmatched. The chain's CDR3 is CASSQDLREAPFKETQYF. The CDR3 coding sequence is TGTGCCAGCAGCCAAGATTTGCGGGAGGCCCCATTTAAAGAGACCCAGTACTTC.

The chain uses TRBV19 and TRBJ1-5; 7 bases fit TRBD1. CDR1 is LNHDA and CDR2 is SQIVND in the germline V gene (reference sequence). The CDR3 contains 17 residues. The junction had 12 bases not matched to a gene; V was cut back by 3 bases and J by 4 bases. The CDR3 here is CASSITAGTAANQPQHF. The CDR3 DNA follows: TGTGCCAGTAGTATTACGGCGGGGACAGCCGCTAATCAGCCCCAGCATTTT.

This CDR3 reads CASSLRVGNQPQHF. As DNA, the CDR3 is TGTGCCAGCAGCCTCAGGGTCGGCAATCAGCCCCAGCATTTT. This chain links TRBV7-2 with TRBJ1-5; a possible D gene is TRBD1 (5 bases). V was pared by 5 bases and J by 2 bases, with 10 bases between. CDR3 length equals 14 residues. Germline V CDR1 and CDR2: SGHTA, FQGNSA.

V is TRBV9 and J is TRBJ2-7; TRBD1 agrees at 8 bases. Losses at the gene ends were 3 bases for V and 6 bases for J; bases not matched to a gene: 8. This CDR3 has 14 amino acids. CDR1 is SGDLS, CDR2 YYNGEE, per germline. DNA for the CDR3: TGTGCCAGCAGCGCAGGACAGGGAGTAGGCGAGCAGTACTTC. Translated: CASSAGQGVGEQYF. Full variable domain (remainder filled in from reference TRBV9 and TRBJ2-7): DSGVTQTPKHLITATGQRVTLRCSPRSGDLSVYWYQQSLDQGLQFLIQYYNGEERAKGNILERFSAQQFPDLHSELNLSSLELGDSALYFCASSAGQGVGEQYFGPGTRLTVT.

This chain connects TRBV4-2 to TRBJ2-2; the match to TRBD2 covers 7 bases. J was trimmed by 10 bases and V by 4 bases; bases with no gene match: 15. The CDR3 sequence is 16 residues long. Germline assignment: CDR1 LGHNA and CDR2 YNFKEQ. The CDR3, as DNA: TGTGCCAGCAGCCCCTCAATCCTGAGCGGGGACGAGGAGCTGTTTTTT. Translated, it gives CASSPSILSGDEELFF.

V and J are TRBV19 and TRBJ2-1, with TRBD2 matching over 11 bases. This CDR3 is 17 amino acids long. Per germline, CDR1 LNHDA and CDR2 SQIVND (reference sequence). The junction had 8 bases not matched to a gene; V was cut back by 4 bases and J by 3 bases. The CDR3 loop reads CASSSERTSGFYNEQFF. In DNA form, the CDR3 reads TGTGCCAGTAGTAGCGAACGGACTAGCGGGTTCTACAATGAGCAGTTCTTC. Complete variable domain (other parts from reference TRBV19 and TRBJ2-1): DGGITQSPKYLFRKEGQNVTLSCEQNLNHDAMYWYRQDPGQGLRLIYYSQIVNDFQKGDIAEGYSVSREKKESFPLTVTSAQKNPTAFYLCASSSERTSGFYNEQFFGPGTRLTVL.